This TCR beta chain was captured by sequencing in a study of cytotoxic CD8 clonotypes in ibrutinib-treated CLL. Across the whole study: Sample averages reached 255,043 productive templates and under 100,000 productive rearrangements. General study findings and limits: The study found public clonotypes uncommon, contracting or stable on treatment.

Turning to this clone: Its antigen is currently unknown.

This table comes from immunoSEQ multiplex PCR, and its TCRdb copy is limited to in-frame clones, with some not included. This table has roughly 250,000 clones, less than 75% appearing once. CDR3 size: 17 residues. V lost 2 bases and J lost 3; bases outside the gene matches: 8. The germline V gene encodes CDR1 GTSNPN and CDR2 SVGIG (reference sequence). The V call is TRBV30, the J call TRBJ2-3, with 13 positions matching TRBD2. The clonotype comes from a human donor with chronic lymphocytic leukemia. This specimen was PBMCs, taken after 24 months of ibrutinib treatment. The CDR3 region is CAWSRKRTSGSTDTQYF. The DNA for the CDR3 is TGTGCCTGGAGTCGCAAAAGGACTAGCGGGAGTACAGATACGCAGTATTTT. The full variable domain, in which reference TRBV30 and TRBJ2-3 provide the parts outside the CDR3, is SQTIHQWPATLVQPVGSPLSLECTVEGTSNPNLYWYRQAAGRGLQLLFYSVGIGQISSEVPQNLSASRPQDRQFILSSKKLLLSDSGFYLCAWSRKRTSGSTDTQYFGPGTRLTVL.